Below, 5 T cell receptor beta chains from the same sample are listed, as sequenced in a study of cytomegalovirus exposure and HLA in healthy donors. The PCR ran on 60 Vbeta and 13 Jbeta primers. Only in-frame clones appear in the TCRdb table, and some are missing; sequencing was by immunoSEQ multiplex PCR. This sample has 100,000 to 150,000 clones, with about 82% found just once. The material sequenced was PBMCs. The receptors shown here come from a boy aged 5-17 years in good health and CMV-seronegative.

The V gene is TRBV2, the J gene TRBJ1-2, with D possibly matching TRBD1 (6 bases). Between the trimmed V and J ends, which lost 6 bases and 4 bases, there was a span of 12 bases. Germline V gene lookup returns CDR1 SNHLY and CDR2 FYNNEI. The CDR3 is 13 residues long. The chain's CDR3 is CASRAPDSYGYTF. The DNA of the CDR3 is TGTGCCAGCAGGGCCCCGGACAGCTATGGCTACACCTTC.

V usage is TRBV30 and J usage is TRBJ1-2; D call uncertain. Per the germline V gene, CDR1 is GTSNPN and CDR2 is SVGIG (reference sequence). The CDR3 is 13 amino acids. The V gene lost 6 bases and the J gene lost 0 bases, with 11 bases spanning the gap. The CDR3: CACEGEANYGYTF. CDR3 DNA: TGTGCCTGCGAGGGTGAAGCTAACTATGGCTACACCTTC.

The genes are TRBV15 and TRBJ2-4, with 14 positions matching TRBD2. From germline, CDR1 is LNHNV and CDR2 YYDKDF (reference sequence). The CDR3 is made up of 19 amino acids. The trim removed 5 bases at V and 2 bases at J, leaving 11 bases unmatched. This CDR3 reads CATSGGLAGGEETKNIQYF. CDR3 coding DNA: TGTGCCACCAGCGGAGGACTAGCGGGAGGAGAGGAGACCAAAAACATTCAGTACTTC.

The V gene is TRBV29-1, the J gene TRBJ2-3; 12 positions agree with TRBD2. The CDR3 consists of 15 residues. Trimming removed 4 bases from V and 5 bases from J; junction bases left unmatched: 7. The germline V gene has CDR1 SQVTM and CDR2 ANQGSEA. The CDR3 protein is CSVGPSGREGDTQYF. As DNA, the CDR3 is TGCAGCGTTGGTCCTAGCGGGAGGGAAGGAGATACGCAGTATTTT.

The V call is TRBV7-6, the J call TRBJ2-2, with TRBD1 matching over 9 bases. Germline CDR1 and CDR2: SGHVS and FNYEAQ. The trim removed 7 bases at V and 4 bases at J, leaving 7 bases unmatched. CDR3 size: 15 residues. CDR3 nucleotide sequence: TGTGCCAGCACCATACAGGGGGCGGGCACCGGGGAGCTGTTTTTT. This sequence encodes CASTIQGAGTGELFF.